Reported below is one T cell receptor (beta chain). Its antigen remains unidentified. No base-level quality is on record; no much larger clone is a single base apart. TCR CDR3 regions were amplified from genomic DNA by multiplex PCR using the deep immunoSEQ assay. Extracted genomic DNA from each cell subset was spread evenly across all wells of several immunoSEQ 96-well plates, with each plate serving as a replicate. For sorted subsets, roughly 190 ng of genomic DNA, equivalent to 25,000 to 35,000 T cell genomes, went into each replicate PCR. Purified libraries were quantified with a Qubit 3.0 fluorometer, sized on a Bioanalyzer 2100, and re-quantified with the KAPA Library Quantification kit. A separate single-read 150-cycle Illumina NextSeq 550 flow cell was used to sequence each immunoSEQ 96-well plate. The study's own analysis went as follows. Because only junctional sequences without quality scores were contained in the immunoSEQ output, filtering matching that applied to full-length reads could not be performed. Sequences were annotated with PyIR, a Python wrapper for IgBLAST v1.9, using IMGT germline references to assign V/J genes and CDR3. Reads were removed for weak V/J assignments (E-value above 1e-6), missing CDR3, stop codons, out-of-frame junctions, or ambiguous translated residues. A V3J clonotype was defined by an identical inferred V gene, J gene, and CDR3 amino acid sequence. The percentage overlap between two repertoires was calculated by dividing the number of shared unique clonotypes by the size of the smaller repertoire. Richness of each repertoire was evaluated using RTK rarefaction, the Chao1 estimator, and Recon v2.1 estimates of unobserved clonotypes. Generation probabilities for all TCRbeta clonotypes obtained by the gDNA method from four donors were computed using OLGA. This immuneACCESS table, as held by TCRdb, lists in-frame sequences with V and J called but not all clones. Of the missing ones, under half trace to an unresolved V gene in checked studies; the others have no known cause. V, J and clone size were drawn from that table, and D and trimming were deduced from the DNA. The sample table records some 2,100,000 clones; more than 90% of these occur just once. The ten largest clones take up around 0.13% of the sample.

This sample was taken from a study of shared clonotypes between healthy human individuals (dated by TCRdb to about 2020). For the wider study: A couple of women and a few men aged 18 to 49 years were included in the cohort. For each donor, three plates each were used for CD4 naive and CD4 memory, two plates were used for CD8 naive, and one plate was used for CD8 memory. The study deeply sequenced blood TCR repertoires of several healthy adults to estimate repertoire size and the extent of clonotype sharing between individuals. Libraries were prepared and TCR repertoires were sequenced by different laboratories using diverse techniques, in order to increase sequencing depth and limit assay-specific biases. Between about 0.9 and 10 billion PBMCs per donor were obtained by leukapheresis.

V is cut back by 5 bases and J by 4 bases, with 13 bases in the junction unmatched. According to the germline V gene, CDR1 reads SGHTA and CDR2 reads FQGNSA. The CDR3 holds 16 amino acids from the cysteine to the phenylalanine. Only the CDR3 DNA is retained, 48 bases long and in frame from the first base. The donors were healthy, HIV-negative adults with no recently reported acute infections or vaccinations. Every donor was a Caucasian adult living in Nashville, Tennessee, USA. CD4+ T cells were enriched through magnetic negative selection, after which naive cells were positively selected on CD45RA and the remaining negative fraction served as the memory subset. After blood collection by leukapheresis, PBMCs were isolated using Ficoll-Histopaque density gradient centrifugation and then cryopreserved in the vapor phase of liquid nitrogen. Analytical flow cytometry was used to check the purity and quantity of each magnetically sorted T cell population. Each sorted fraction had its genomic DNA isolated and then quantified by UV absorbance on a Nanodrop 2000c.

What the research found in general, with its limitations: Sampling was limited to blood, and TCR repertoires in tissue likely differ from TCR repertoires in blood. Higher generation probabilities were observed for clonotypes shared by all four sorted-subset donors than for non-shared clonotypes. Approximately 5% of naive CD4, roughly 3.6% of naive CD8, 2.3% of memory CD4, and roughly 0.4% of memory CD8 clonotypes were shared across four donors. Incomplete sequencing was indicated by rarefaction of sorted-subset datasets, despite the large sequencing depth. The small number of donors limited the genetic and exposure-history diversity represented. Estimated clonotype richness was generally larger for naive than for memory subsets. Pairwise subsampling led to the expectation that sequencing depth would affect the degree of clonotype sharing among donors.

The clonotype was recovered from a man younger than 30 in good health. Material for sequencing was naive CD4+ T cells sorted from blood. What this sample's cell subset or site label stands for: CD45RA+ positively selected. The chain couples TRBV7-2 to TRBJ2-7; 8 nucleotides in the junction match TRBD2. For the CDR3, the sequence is CASSRQGAGGRYEQYF. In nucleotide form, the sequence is TGTGCCAGCAGCCGACAAGGGGCGGGAGGACGTTACGAGCAGTACTTC.